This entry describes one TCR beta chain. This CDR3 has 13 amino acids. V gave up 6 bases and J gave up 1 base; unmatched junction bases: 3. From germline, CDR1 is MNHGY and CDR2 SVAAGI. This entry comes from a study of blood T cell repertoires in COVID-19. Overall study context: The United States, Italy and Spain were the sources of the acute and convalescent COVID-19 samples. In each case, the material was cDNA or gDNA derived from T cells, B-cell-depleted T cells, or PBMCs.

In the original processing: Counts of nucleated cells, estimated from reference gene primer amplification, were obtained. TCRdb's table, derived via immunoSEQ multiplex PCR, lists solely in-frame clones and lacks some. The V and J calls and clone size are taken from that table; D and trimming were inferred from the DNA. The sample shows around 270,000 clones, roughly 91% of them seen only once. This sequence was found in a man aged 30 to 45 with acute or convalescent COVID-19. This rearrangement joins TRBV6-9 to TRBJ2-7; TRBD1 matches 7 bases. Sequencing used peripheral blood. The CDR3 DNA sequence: TGTGCCAGCAGGGAACAGGGGTCCTACGAGCAGTACTTC. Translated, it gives CASREQGSYEQYF.